The entry that follows covers one T cell receptor (beta chain) sequence. This sample was taken from a study of CD4 T cells in relation to SARS-CoV-2 and coronaviruses. About the study: Median patient age was roughly 40 years, spanning 21 to 72 years.

Naive and memory CD4+ T cell DNA was deep-sequenced without culture. Method: immunoSEQ multiplex PCR; TCRdb's copy keeps in-frame clones and lacks some. The sample holds 40,000 or so clones, 70% to 90% seen once. Naive and memory CD4+ T cells came from enriched cryopreserved PBMCs. The CDR3 has 14 residues. CDR1 is SGHTA and CDR2 is FQGNSA in the germline V gene. Trimming left V 4 bases short and J 1 base short, with 8 bases between. This receptor was obtained from an adult with COVID-19. The chain couples TRBV7-2 to TRBJ2-4; D is perhaps TRBD1 (6 bases). The specimen was memory CD4+ T cells from PBMCs. The CDR3 DNA is TGTGCCAGCAGCTCAGGGGACGCCAAAAACATTCAGTACTTC. Its translation: CASSSGDAKNIQYF.